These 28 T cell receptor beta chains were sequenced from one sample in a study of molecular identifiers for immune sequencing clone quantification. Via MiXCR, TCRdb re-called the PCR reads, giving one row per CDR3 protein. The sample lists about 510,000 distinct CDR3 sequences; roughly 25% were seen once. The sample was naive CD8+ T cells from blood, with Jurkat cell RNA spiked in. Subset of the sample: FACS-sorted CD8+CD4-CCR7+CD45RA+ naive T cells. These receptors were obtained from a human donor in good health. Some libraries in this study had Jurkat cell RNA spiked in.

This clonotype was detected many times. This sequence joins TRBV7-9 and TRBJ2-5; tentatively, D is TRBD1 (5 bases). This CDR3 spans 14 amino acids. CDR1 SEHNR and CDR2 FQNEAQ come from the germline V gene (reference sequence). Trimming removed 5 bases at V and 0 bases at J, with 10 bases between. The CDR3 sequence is CASSIQEYQETQYF. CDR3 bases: TGTGCCAGCAGCATACAGGAGTACCAAGAGACCCAGTACTTC.

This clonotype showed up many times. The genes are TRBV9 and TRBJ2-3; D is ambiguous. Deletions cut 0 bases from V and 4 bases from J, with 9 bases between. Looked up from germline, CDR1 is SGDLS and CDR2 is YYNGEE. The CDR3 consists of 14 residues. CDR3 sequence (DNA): TGTGCCAGCAGCGTAGCTTCTAGACCAGATACGCAGTATTTT. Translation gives CASSVASRPDTQYF.

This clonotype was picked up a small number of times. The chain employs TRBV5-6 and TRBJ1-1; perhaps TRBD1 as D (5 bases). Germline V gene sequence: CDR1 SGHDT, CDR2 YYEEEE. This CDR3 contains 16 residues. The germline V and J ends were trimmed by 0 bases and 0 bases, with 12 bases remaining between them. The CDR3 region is CASSLGAGPVNTEAFF. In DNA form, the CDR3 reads TGTGCCAGCAGCTTGGGGGCGGGACCGGTGAACACTGAAGCTTTCTTT.

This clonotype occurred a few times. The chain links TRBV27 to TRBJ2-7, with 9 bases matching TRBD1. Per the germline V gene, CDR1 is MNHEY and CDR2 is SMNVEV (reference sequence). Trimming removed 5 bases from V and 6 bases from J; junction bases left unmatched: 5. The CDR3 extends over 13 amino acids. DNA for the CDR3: TGTGCCAGCAGTCCACAGGGGGCCGGCGAGCAGTACTTC. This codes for CASSPQGAGEQYF.

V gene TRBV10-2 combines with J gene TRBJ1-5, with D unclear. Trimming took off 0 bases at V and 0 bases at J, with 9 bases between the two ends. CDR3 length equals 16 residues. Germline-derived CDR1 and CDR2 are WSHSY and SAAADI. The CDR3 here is CASSESRPYSNQPQHF. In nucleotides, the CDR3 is TGCGCCAGCAGTGAGTCTCGACCGTATAGCAATCAGCCCCAGCATTTT.

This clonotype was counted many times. CDR3 sequence reads: CASSPFDTMNTEAFF. The CDR3 DNA is TGTGCCAGCAGTCCGTTCGACACGATGAACACTGAAGCTTTCTTT. The rearrangement joins TRBV6-5 to TRBJ1-1; D unclear. CDR1 and CDR2 from the germline V gene are MNHEY and SVGAGI. V was shortened by 5 bases and J by 0 bases, with 13 bases between the two germline ends. The CDR3 runs to 15 residues.

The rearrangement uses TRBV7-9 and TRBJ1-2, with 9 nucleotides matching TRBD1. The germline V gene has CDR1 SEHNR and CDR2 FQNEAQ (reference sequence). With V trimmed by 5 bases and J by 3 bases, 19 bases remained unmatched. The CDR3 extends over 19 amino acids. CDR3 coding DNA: TGTGCCAGCAGCCCGCCCTGGACAGGGGAAGGGGAAGGCGACTATGGCTACACCTTC. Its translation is CASSPPWTGEGEGDYGYTF.

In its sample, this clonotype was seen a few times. The CDR3 nucleotides read TGCAGTGCATCAACAGGGAACACAGATACGCAGTATTTT. Its protein product is CSASTGNTDTQYF. The J gene is TRBJ2-3, the V gene TRBV20-1; weak D call: TRBD1 (6 bases). Germline V gene sequence: CDR1 DFQATT, CDR2 SNEGSKA (reference sequence). The CDR3 contains 13 residues. The V gene lost 6 bases and the J gene lost 2 bases, with 12 bases spanning the gap.

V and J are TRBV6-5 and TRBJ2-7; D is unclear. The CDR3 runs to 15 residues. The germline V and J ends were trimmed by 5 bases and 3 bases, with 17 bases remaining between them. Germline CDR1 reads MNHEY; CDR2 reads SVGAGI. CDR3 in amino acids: CASSRRSDWGYEQYF. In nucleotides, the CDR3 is TGTGCCAGCAGTCGTAGGTCGGATTGGGGCTACGAGCAGTACTTC.

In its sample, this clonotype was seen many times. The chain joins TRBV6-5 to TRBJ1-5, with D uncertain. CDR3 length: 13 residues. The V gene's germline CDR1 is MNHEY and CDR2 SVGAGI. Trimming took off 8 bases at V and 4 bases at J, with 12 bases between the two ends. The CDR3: CASSKAGNQPQHF. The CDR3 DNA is TGTGCCAGCTCCAAAGCGGGGAATCAGCCCCAGCATTTT.

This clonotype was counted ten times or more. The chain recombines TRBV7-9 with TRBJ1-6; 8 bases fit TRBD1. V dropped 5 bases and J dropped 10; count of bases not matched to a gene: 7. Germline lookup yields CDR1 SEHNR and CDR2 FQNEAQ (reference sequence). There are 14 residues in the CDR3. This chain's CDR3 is CASSPGQGSSPLHF. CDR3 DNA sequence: TGTGCCAGCAGCCCCGGACAGGGAAGCTCACCCCTCCACTTT.

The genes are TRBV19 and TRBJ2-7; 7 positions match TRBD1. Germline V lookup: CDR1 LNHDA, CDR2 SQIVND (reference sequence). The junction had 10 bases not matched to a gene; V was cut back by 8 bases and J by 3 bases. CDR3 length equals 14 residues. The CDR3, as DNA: TGTGCCAGTTCTACCGGGACAGTGGTCTACGAGCAGTACTTC. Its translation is CASSTGTVVYEQYF.

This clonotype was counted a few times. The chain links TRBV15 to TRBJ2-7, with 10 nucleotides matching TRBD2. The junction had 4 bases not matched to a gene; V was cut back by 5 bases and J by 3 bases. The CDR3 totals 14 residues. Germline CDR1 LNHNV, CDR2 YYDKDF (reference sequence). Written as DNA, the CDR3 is TGTGCCACCAGCGGACTAGCGGAGGTCTACGAGCAGTACTTC. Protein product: CATSGLAEVYEQYF.

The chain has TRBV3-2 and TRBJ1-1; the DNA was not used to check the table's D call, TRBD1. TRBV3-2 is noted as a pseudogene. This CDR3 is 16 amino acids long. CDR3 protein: CASSQDRDGVNTEAFF. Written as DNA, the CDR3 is TGTGCCAGCAGCCAAGACCGGGACGGAGTGAACACTGAAGCTTTCTTT.

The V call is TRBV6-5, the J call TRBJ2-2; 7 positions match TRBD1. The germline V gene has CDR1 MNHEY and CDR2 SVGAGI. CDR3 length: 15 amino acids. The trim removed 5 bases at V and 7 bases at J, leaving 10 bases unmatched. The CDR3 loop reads CASSQPGQPSGELFF. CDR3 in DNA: TGTGCCAGCAGTCAACCGGGACAGCCGAGCGGGGAGCTGTTTTTT.

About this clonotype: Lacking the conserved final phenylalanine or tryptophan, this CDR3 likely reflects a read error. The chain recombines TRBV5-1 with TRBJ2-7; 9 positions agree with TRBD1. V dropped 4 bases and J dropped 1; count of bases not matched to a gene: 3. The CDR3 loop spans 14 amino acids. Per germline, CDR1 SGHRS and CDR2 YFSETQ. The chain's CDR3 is CASSTGTGSYEQYL. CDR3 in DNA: TGCGCCAGCAGCACCGGGACAGGGTCCTACGAGCAGTACCTC.

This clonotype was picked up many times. The CDR3 nucleotides read TGTGCCAGCAGCTCGGGACAGGCCGGGGGGTACTTC. Protein sequence: CASSSGQAGGYF. The J gene is TRBJ2-5, the V gene TRBV7-9, with 8 nucleotides matching TRBD1. CDR3 length: 12 residues. Germline loops: CDR1 SEHNR, CDR2 FQNEAQ (reference sequence). The trim removed 4 bases at V and 13 bases at J, leaving 8 bases unmatched.

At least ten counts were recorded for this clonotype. For the CDR3, the DNA is TGTGCCAGCACCCCCGGGACAGGGGGTTACACAGATACGCAGTATTTT. Translated: CASTPGTGGYTDTQYF. The chain combines TRBV7-9 with TRBJ2-3; 11 bases agree with TRBD1. Germline CDR1 reads SEHNR; CDR2 reads FQNEAQ (reference sequence). J gave up 2 bases and V 7 bases, and 8 bases lay outside the gene matches. The CDR3 contains 16 residues.

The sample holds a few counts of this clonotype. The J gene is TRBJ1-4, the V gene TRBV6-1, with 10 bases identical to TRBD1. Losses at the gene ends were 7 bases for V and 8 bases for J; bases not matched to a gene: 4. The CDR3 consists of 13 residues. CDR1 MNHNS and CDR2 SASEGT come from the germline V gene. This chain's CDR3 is CASKGTGVEKLFF. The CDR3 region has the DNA TGTGCCAGCAAGGGGACAGGGGTCGAAAAACTGTTTTTT.

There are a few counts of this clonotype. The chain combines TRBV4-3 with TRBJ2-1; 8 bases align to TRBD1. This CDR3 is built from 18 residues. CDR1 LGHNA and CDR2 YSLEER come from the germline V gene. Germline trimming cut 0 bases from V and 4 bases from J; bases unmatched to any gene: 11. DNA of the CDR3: TGCGCCAGCAGCCAAGATTGGGTTGGACAGGGAAGATACAATGAGCAGTTCTTC. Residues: CASSQDWVGQGRYNEQFF.

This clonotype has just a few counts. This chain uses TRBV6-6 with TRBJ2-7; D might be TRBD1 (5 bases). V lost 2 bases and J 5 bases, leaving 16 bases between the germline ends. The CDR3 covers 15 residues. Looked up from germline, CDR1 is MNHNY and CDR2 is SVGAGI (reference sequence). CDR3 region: CASSYPSGWNDEQYF. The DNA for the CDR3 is TGTGCCAGCAGTTACCCGTCAGGGTGGAACGACGAGCAGTACTTC.

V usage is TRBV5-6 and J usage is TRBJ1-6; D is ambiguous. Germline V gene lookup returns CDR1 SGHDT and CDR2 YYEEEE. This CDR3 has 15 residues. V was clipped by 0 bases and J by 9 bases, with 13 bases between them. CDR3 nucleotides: TGTGCCAGCAGCTTGGACCCACGATACAGTTCACCCCTCCACTTT. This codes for CASSLDPRYSSPLHF.

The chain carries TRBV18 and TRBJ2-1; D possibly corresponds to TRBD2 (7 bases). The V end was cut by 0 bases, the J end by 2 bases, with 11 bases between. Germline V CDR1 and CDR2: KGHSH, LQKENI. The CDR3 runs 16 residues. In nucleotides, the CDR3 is TGTGCCAGCTCACCACCGGGCGGGGGCACCTACAATGAGCAGTTCTTC. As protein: CASSPPGGGTYNEQFF.

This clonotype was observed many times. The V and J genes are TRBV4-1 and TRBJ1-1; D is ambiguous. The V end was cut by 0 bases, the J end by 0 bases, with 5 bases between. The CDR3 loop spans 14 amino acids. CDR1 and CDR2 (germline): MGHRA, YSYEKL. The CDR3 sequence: CASSQDLLNTEAFF. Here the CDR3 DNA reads TGCGCCAGCAGCCAAGATCTCTTGAACACTGAAGCTTTCTTT.

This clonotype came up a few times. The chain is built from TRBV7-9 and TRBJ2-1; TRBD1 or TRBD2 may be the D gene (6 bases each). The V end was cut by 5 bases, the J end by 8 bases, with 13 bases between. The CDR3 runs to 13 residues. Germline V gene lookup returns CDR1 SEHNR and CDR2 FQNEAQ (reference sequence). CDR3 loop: CASSPDGGHEQFF. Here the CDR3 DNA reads TGTGCCAGCAGCCCCGATGGGGGGCATGAGCAGTTCTTC.

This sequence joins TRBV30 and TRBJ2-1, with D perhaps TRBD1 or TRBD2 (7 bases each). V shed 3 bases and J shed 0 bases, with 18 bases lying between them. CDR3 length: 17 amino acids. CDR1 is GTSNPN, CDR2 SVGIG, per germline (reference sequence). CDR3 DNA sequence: TGTGCCTGGAGCAGGGGGGGGCGGAGCCGCTCCTACAATGAGCAGTTCTTC. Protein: CAWSRGGRSRSYNEQFF.

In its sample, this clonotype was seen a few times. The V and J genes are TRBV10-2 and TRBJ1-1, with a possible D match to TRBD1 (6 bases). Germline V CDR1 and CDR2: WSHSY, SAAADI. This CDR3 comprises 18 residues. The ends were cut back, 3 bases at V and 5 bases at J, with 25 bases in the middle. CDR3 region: CASSEGGVYSNILTEAFF. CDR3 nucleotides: TGCGCCAGCAGTGAAGGGGGAGTCTACAGTAATATCTTGACTGAAGCTTTCTTT.

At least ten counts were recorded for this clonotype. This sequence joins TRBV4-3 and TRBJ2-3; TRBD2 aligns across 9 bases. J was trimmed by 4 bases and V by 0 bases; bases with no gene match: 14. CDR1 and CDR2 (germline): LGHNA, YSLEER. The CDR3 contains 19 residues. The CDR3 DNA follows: TGCGCCAGCAGCCAAGATCAGTGGAGGGTAGCGGGAGATCCAGATACGCAGTATTTT. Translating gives CASSQDQWRVAGDPDTQYF.